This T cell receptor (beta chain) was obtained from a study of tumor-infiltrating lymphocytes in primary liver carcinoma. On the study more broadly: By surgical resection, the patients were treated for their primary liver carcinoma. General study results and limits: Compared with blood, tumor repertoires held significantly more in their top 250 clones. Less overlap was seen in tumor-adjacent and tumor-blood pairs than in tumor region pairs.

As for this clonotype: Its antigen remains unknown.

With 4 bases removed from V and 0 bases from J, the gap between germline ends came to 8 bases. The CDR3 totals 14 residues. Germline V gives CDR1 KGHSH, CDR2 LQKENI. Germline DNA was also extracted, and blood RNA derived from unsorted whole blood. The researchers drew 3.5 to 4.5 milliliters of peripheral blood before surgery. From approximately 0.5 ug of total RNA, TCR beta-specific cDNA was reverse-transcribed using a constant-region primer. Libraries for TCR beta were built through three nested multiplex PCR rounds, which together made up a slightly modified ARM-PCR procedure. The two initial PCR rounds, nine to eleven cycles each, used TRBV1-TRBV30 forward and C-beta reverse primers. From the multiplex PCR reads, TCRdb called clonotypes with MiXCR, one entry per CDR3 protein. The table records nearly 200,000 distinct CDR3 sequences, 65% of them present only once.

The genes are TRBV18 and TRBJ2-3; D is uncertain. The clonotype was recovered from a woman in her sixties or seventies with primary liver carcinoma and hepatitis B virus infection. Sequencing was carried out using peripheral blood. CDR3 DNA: TGTGCCAGCTCACGCCTAGACAGCACAGATACGCAGTATTTT. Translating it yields CASSRLDSTDTQYF.